These 12 T cell receptor beta chains share one sample of origin, sequenced in a study of glioma-infiltrating T cells after dendritic cell vaccination (dated by TCRdb to the mid-2010s). Library creation used the immunoSEQ multiplex PCR assay. Here the immuneACCESS table is served through TCRdb, limited to in-frame sequences with V and J called. Missing clones are a known gap in these copies; in checked studies unresolved V genes cover under half, and the rest lacks a known reason. Present in this sample are about 73,000 clones, over 75% of which were seen just once. The ten top clones hold under 2.5% of the sample. Sequencing was performed on blood, taken before dendritic cell vaccination. Every receptor here comes from a human donor with glioblastoma.

This chain uses TRBV4-1 with TRBJ1-1; D is unresolved. V was shortened by 1 base and J by 1 base, with 10 bases between the two germline ends. The CDR3 extends over 15 amino acids. Germline assignment: CDR1 MGHRA and CDR2 YSYEKL. The CDR3 sequence is CASSQVFGGNTEAFF. The CDR3 nucleotides read TGCGCCAGCAGCCAAGTTTTCGGCGGGAACACTGAAGCTTTCTTT.

This clone was picked up a small number of times. The chain uses TRBV5-6 and TRBJ1-3; 8 nucleotides agree with TRBD1. The junction had 14 bases not matched to a gene; V was cut back by 4 bases and J by 2 bases. CDR1 SGHDT and CDR2 YYEEEE come from the germline V gene. This CDR3 has 18 amino acids. CDR3 region: CASSLDRGQQVTGNTIYF. As DNA, the CDR3 is TGTGCCAGCAGCCTCGACAGGGGTCAGCAGGTCACTGGAAACACCATATATTTT.

This clone occurred once. V gene TRBV9 combines with J gene TRBJ1-5, with D maybe TRBD1 (5 bases). Germline V gene lookup returns CDR1 SGDLS and CDR2 YYNGEE. The germline V and J ends were trimmed by 4 bases and 6 bases, with 11 bases remaining between them. The CDR3 length is 13 residues. CDR3 nucleotide sequence: TGTGCCAGCAGCCCCACCGACAGTCAGCCCCAGCATTTT. Translating gives CASSPTDSQPQHF.

The chain links TRBV5-1 to TRBJ1-5; TRBD1 might be the D (5 bases). CDR3 length equals 15 residues. Germline V gene data show CDR1 as SGHRS and CDR2 as YFSETQ. V lost 0 bases, J lost 4 bases, and 11 bases lay in between. Written as DNA, the CDR3 is TGCGCCAGCAGCTTGGATTGGGGGAGGAATCAGCCCCAGCATTTT. It codes for CASSLDWGRNQPQHF.

As regards this clone: A junction end diverges from the germline sequence, so it may reflect a read error. This chain connects TRBV9 to TRBJ2-3, with 14 bases aligning to TRBD2. The CDR3 sequence is 16 residues long. CDR1 is SGDLS, CDR2 YYNGEE, per germline. The CDR3 DNA reads as TGTGTCAGCAGCGATGGGACTAGCGGGGGTAGAGATACGCAGTATTTT. It codes for CVSSDGTSGGRDTQYF.

The chain is built from TRBV18 and TRBJ1-1; D remains unclear. The CDR3 totals 12 residues. Germline CDR1 is KGHSH and CDR2 is LQKENI. V was clipped by 1 base and J by 6 bases, with 6 bases between them. The CDR3, as DNA: TGTGCCAGCTCACCACGGTTAGCTGAAGCTTTCTTT. This sequence encodes CASSPRLAEAFF.

This clone was observed a few times. The chain employs TRBV10-3 and TRBJ2-1; the D is unclear. The CDR3 consists of 13 residues. Looked up from germline, CDR1 is ENHRY and CDR2 is SYGVKD. Trimming took 3 bases from V and 12 from J, leaving 15 bases between them. This CDR3 reads CAISDELSSGQFF. Written as DNA, the CDR3 is TGTGCCATCAGTGATGAGTTGTCCTCGGGGCAGTTCTTC.

This clone has more than one count but fewer than ten. The chain links TRBV6-1 to TRBJ2-3, with 8 bases identical to TRBD1. V shed 2 bases, J shed 3 bases, and the junction held 10 bases outside the gene matches. The CDR3 is 17 residues long. Germline CDR1 is MNHNS and CDR2 is SASEGT. The chain's CDR3 is CASSENFQGAPTDTQYF. The CDR3 DNA is TGTGCCAGCAGTGAAAATTTCCAGGGGGCCCCAACAGATACGCAGTATTTT.

The chain employs TRBV30 and TRBJ2-1; TRBD1 is a possible D gene (5 bases). The CDR3 covers 16 residues. The V and J ends lost 2 bases and 6 bases respectively, with 20 bases between them. CDR1 and CDR2 from the germline V gene are GTSNPN and SVGIG (reference sequence). This CDR3 reads CAWSNKAGQKINEQFF. CDR3 sequence (DNA): TGTGCCTGGAGTAATAAGGCAGGACAAAAAATCAATGAGCAGTTCTTC.

This chain joins TRBV11-2 and TRBJ2-3; 7 bases are shared with TRBD1. J lost 6 bases, V lost 6 bases, and 15 bases had no gene match. Per germline, CDR1 SGHAT and CDR2 FQNNGV. The CDR3 totals 16 residues. CDR3 protein: CASRPGQLLIGDTQYF. CDR3 nucleotides: TGTGCCAGCAGACCGGGACAGTTGTTAATAGGGGATACGCAGTATTTT.

The V call is TRBV5-1, the J call TRBJ1-3; possible D gene TRBD1, 6 bases. Germline loops: CDR1 SGHRS, CDR2 YFSETQ. The CDR3 totals 15 residues. Trimming removed 6 bases at V and 0 bases at J, with 13 bases between. The CDR3 DNA sequence: TGCGCCAGCACAACGGACAGCAACTCTGGAAACACCATATATTTT. Translating gives CASTTDSNSGNTIYF.

This clone was seen only once. The genes are TRBV6-1 and TRBJ1-5; D may be TRBD1 (6 bases). V gave up 1 base and J gave up 2 bases, with 9 bases separating them. The CDR3 totals 15 residues. Germline V gives CDR1 MNHNS, CDR2 SASEGT. CDR3 loop: CASSEGGGRNQPQHF. For the CDR3, the DNA is TGTGCCAGCAGTGAAGGGGGGGGGCGCAATCAGCCCCAGCATTTT.